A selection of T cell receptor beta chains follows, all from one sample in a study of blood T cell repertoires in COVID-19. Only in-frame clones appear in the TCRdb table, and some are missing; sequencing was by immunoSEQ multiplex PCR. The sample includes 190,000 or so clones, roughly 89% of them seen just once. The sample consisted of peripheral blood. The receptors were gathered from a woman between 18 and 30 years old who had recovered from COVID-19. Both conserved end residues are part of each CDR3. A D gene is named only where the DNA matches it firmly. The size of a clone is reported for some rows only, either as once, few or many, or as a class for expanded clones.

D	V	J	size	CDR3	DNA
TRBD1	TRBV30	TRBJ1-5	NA	CAWSVIGGKDQPQHF	TGTGCCTGGAGTGTAATAGGGGGCAAGGATCAGCCCCAGCATTTT
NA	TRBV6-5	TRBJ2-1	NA	CASSYSIAYNEQFF	TGTGCCAGCAGTTACTCGATAGCGTACAATGAGCAGTTCTTC
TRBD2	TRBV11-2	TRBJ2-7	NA	CASSLGSGGLPYEQYF	TGTGCCAGCAGCTTAGGGAGCGGGGGGCTCCCCTACGAGCAGTACTTC
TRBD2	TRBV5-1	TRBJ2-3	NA	CASSSGTSGTDTQYF	TGCGCCAGCAGCTCCGGGACTAGCGGTACAGATACGCAGTATTTT
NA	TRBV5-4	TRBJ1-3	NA	CASSPRGGGLSGNTIYF	TGTGCCAGCAGCCCCCGTGGGGGGGGACTCTCTGGAAACACCATATATTTT
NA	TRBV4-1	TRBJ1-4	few	CASSQDQLYEVVNEKLFF	TGCGCCAGCAGCCAAGATCAATTGTATGAGGTCGTCAATGAAAAACTGTTTTTT
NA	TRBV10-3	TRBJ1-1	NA	CAIKGVDTEAFF	TGTGCCATCAAGGGGGTGGACACTGAAGCTTTCTTT
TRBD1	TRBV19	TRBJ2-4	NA	CASRPGQGLAKNIQYF	TGTGCCAGTAGACCTGGACAGGGACTAGCCAAAAACATTCAGTACTTC
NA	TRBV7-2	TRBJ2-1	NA	CASSLAGRYNEQFF	TGTGCCAGCAGCTTAGCAGGGAGATACAATGAGCAGTTCTTC
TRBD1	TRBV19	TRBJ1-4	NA	CASRDRGATNEKLFF	TGTGCCAGTCGGGACAGGGGCGCAACTAATGAAAAACTGTTTTTT
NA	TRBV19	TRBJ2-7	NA	CASSIPGSSYEQYF	TGTGCCAGTAGTATCCCTGGGAGCTCCTACGAGCAGTACTTC
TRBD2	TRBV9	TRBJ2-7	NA	CASSPSGTSGYEQYF	TGTGCCAGCAGCCCCTCCGGGACTAGCGGCTACGAGCAGTACTTC
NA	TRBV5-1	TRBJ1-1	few	CASRGEVGTEAFF	TGCGCCAGCAGGGGGGAGGTTGGCACTGAAGCTTTCTTT
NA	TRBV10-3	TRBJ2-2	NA	CAISESIAATGELFF	TGTGCCATCAGTGAGTCGATAGCAGCGACCGGGGAGCTGTTTTTT
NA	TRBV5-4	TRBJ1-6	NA	CASTRDEALHF	TGTGCCAGCACCCGGGATGAGGCCCTCCACTTT
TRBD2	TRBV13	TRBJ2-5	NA	CASSSLGLAGHQETQYF	TGTGCCAGCAGCTCCCTCGGACTAGCGGGCCACCAAGAGACCCAGTACTTC
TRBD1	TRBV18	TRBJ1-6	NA	CASSPSRDSYSPLHF	TGTGCCAGCTCACCTTCCCGGGACAGCTATTCACCCCTCCACTTT
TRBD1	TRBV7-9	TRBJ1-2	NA	CASSRGTRDRDDYGYTF	TGTGCCAGCAGTAGGGGGACGCGGGACAGGGATGACTATGGCTACACCTTC
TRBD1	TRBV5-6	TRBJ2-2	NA	CASSPLTGGHKFYTGELFF	TGTGCCAGCAGCCCCTTGACAGGGGGTCATAAATTTTACACCGGGGAGCTGTTTTTT
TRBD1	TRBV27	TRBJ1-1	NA	CASSYTGGTEAFF	TGTGCCAGCAGTTATACAGGGGGCACTGAAGCTTTCTTT
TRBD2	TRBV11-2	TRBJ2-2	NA	CASSLLTSGTTGELFF	TGTGCCAGCAGCTTACTTACTAGCGGGACGACCGGGGAGCTGTTTTTT
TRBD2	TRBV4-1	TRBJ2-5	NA	CASSQEVAGTSGSQETQYF	TGCGCCAGCAGCCAAGAGGTCGCGGGGACTAGCGGGAGCCAGGAGACCCAGTACTTC
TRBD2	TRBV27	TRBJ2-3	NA	CASSLGGVNTDTQYF	TGTGCCAGCAGTTTAGGGGGGGTTAACACAGATACGCAGTATTTT
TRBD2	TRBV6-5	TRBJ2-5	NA	CASSYELAGGETQYF	TGTGCCAGCAGTTACGAACTAGCGGGGGGAGAGACCCAGTACTTC
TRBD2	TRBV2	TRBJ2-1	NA	CASTRTSGYNEQFF	TGTGCCAGCACCCGGACTAGCGGATACAATGAGCAGTTCTTC
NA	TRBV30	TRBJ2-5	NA	CAWSDELETQYF	TGTGCCTGGAGTGATGAGCTAGAGACCCAGTACTTC
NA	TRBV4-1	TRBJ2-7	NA	CASSQEGSGSSYEQYF	TGCGCCAGCAGCCAAGAAGGTAGCGGTAGCTCCTACGAGCAGTACTTC
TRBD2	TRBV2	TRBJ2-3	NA	CASGGGWSSTDTQYF	TGTGCCAGCGGCGGGGGTTGGTCTAGCACAGATACGCAGTATTTT
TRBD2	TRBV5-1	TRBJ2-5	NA	CASSLVFSGGQETQYF	TGCGCCAGCAGCTTGGTGTTTAGCGGGGGTCAAGAGACCCAGTACTTC
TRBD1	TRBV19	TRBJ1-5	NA	CATLKGQGNQPQHF	TGTGCCACCCTAAAAGGACAGGGTAATCAGCCCCAGCATTTT
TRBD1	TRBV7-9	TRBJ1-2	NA	CASSSPRLGGSYGYTF	TGTGCCAGCAGCTCCCCCCGATTAGGGGGCTCATATGGCTACACCTTC
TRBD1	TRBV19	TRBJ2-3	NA	CASSLTGAVTDTQYF	TGTGCCAGTAGCCTAACAGGGGCGGTCACAGATACGCAGTATTTT